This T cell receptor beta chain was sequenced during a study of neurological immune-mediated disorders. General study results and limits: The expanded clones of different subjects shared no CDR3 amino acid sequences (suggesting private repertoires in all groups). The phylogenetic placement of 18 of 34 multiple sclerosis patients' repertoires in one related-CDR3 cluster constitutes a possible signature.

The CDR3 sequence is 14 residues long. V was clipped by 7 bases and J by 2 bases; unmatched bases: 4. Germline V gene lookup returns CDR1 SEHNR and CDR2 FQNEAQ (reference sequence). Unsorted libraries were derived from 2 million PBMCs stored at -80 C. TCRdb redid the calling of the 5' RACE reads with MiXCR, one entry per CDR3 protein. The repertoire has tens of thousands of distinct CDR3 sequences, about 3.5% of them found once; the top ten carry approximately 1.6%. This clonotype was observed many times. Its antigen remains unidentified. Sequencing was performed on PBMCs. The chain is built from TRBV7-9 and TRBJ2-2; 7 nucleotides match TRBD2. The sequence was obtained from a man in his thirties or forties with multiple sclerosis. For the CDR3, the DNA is TGTGCCAGCATCCGCGGGGGAAACACCGGGGAGCTGTTTTTT. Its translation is CASIRGGNTGELFF.